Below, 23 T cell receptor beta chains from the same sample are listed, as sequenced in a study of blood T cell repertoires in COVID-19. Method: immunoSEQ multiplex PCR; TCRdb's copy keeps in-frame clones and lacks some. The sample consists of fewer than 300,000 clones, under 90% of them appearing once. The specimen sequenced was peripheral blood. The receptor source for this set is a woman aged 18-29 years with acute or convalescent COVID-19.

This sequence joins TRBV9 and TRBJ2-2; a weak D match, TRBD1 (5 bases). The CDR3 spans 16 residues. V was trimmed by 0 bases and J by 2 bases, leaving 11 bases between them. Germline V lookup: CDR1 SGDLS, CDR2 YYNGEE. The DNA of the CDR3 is TGTGCCAGCAGCGTAGCGTCGACAGCCAACACCGGGGAGCTGTTTTTT. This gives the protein CASSVASTANTGELFF.

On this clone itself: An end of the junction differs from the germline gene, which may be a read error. The CDR3 protein is CASSLAVTGAEQYF. CDR3 in DNA: TGTGCTAGCAGCTTAGCGGTGACAGGAGCCGAGCAGTACTTC. V gene TRBV7-7 combines with J gene TRBJ2-7, with D perhaps assigned TRBD1 or TRBD2 (6 bases each). The CDR3 is 14 amino acids. CDR1 and CDR2 from the germline V gene are SSHAT and FNYEAQ (reference sequence).

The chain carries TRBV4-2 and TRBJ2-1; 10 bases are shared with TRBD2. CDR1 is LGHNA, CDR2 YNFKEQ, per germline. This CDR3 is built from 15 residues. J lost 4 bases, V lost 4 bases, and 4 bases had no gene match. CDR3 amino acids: CASSLLAGSYNEQFF. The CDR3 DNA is TGTGCCAGCAGCCTACTAGCGGGGTCTTACAATGAGCAGTTCTTC.

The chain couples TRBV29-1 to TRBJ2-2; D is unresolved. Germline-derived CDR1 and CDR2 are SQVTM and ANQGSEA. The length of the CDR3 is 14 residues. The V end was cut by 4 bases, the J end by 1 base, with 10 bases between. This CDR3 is CSVGLVVNTGELFF. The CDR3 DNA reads TGCAGCGTTGGCCTAGTGGTGAACACCGGGGAGCTGTTTTTT.

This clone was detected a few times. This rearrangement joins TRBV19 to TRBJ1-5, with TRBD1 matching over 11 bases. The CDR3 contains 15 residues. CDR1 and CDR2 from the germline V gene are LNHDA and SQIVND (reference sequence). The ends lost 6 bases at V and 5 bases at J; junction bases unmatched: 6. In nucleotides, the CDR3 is TGTGCCAGTAGGCTGGACAGGGGGCCGTATCAGCCCCAGCATTTT. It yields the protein CASRLDRGPYQPQHF.

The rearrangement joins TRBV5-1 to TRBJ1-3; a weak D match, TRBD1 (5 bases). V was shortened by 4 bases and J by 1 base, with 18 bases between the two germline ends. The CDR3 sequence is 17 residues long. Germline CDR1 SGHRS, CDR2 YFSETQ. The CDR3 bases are TGCGCCAGCAGCGCCGTCGGGGGTAGACCATCTGGAAACACCATATATTTT. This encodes CASSAVGGRPSGNTIYF.

CDR3 region: CASSQAGQPTNYGYTF. The CDR3 DNA reads TGTGCCAGTAGTCAAGCGGGTCAGCCGACTAACTATGGCTACACCTTC. The chain employs TRBV19 and TRBJ1-2; D call uncertain. The V gene lost 5 bases and the J gene lost 0 bases, with 16 bases spanning the gap. The CDR3 has 16 amino acids. Germline CDR1 LNHDA, CDR2 SQIVND (reference sequence).

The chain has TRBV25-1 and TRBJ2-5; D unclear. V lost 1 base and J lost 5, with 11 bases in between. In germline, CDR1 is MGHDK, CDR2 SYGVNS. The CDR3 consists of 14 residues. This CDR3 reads CASSEFSTGETQYF. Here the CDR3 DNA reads TGTGCCAGCAGTGAATTTTCTACCGGGGAGACCCAGTACTTC.

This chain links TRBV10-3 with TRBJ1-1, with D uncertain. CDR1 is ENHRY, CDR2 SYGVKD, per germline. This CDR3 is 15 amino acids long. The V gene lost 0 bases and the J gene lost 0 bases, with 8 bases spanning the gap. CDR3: CAISESVTMNTEAFF. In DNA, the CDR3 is TGTGCCATCAGTGAGTCTGTCACTATGAACACTGAAGCTTTCTTT.

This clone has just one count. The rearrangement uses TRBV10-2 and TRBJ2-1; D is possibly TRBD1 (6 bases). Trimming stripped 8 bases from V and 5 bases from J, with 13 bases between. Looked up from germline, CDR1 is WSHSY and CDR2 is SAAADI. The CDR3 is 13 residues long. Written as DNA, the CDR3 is TGCGCCAGCCTCCCAGGGACACACAATGAGCAGTTCTTC. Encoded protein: CASLPGTHNEQFF.

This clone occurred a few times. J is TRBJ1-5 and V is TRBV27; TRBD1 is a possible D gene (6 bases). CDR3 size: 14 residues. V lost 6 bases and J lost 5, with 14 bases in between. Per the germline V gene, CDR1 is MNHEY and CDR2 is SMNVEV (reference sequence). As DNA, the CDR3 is TGTGCCAGCAGCTCACAGGGCGGCCATCAGCCCCAGCATTTT. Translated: CASSSQGGHQPQHF.

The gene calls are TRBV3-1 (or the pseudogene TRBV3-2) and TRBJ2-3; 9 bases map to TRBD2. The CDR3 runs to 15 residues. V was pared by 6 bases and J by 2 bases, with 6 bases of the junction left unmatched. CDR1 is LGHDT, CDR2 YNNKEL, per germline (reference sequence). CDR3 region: CASSLAGAYTDTQYF. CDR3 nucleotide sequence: TGTGCCAGCAGTTTAGCGGGGGCCTACACAGATACGCAGTATTTT.

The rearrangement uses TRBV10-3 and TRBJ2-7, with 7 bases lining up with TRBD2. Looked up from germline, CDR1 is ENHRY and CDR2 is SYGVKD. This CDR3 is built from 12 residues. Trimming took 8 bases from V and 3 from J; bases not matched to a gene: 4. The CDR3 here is CAIGLADYEQYF. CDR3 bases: TGTGCCATCGGTCTAGCGGACTACGAGCAGTACTTC.

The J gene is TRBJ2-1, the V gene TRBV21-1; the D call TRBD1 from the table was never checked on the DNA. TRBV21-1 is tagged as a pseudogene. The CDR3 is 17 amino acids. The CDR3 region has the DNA TGTGCCAGCAGCCTCTCTGGGGTAACAGGGAACCACAATGAGCAGTTCTTC. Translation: CASSLSGVTGNHNEQFF.

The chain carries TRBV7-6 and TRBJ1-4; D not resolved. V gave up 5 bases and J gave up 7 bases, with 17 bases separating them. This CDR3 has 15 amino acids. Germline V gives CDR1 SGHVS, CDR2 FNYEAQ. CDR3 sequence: CASSPSPGSGEKLFF. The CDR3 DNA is TGTGCCAGCAGCCCCTCGCCCGGGAGCGGTGAAAAACTGTTTTTT. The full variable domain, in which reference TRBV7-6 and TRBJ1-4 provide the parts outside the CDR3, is GAGVSQSPRYKVTKRGQDVALRCDPISGHVSLYWYRQALGQGPEFLTYFNYEAQQDKSGLPNDRFSAERPEGSISTLTIQRTEQRDSAMYRCASSPSPGSGEKLFFGSGTQLSVL.

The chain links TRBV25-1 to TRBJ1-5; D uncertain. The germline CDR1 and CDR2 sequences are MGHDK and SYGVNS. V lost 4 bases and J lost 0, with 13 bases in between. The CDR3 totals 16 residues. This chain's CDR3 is CASSVRQIYSNQPQHF. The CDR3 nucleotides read TGTGCCAGCAGTGTCAGGCAGATTTATAGCAATCAGCCCCAGCATTTT.

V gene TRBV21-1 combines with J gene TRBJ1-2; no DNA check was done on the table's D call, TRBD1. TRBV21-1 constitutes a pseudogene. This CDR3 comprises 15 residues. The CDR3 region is CASSKRSGQRAGYTF. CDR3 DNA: TGTGCCAGCAGCAAAAGATCGGGACAGCGGGCTGGCTACACCTTC.

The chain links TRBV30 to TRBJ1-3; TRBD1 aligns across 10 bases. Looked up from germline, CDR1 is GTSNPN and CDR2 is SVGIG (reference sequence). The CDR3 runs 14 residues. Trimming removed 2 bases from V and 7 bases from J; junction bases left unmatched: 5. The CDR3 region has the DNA TGTGCCTGGAGTAAACGGGACAGGGGTAACACCATATATTTT. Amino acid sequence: CAWSKRDRGNTIYF.

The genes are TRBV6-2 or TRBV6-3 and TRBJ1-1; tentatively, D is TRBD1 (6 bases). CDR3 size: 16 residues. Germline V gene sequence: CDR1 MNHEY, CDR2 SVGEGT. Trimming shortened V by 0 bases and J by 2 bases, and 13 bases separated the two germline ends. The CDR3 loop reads CASSYSTRRGNTEAFF. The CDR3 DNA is TGTGCCAGCAGTTACTCGACGCGCAGGGGTAACACTGAAGCTTTCTTT.

CDR3 region: CASSQDLEAVYQPQHF. Here the CDR3 DNA reads TGCGCCAGCAGCCAAGATCTTGAGGCAGTTTATCAGCCCCAGCATTTT. The chain uses TRBV4-1 and TRBJ1-5; the D is unclear. V lost 0 bases and J 5 bases, leaving 14 bases between the germline ends. This CDR3 has 16 amino acids. Germline V gene lookup returns CDR1 MGHRA and CDR2 YSYEKL.

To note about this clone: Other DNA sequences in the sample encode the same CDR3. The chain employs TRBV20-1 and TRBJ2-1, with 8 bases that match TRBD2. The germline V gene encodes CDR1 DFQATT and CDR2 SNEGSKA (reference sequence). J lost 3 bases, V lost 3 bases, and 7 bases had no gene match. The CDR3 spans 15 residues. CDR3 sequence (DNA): TGCAGTGCTAGTTCGGGCACTAGCGGCTACAATGAGCAGTTCTTC. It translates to CSASSGTSGYNEQFF.

The CDR3 nucleotides are TGTGCCAGCAGCCGGGACTACCGGGACCTCTCTGAGCAGTACTTC. Encoded protein: CASSRDYRDLSEQYF. The gene calls are TRBV11-2 and TRBJ2-7, with TRBD2 identical over 7 bases. Germline CDR1 SGHAT, CDR2 FQNNGV. The length of the CDR3 is 15 residues. V dropped 5 bases and J dropped 7; count of bases not matched to a gene: 14. The full variable domain, completed using reference TRBV11-2 and TRBJ2-7, is EAGVAQSPRYKIIEKRQSVAFWCNPISGHATLYWYQQILGQGPKLLIQFQNNGVVDDSQLPKDRFSAERLKGVDSTLKIQPAKLEDSAVYLCASSRDYRDLSEQYFGPGTRLTVT.

The CDR3: CASSSPLRTSSYEQYF. The CDR3 nucleotides read TGTGCCAGCAGTTCCCCTCTAAGGACAAGCTCCTACGAGCAGTACTTC. The chain combines TRBV28 with TRBJ2-7; D perhaps matches TRBD1 (5 bases). Between the trimmed V and J ends, which lost 4 bases and 0 bases, there was a span of 16 bases. The CDR3 is made up of 16 amino acids. Germline V gives CDR1 MDHEN, CDR2 SYDVKM.